This T cell receptor beta chain emerged from a study of identical twins. Points from the study as a whole: Conclusions were based on cross-sectional statistical analysis, without following the same donors.

TCRdb fed the 5' RACE reads into MiXCR, producing one record per CDR3 protein. The profile shows about 150,000 distinct CDR3 sequences, under 4.5% of them singletons. In this sample, this clonotype turned up a few times. Antigen: not known. Germline CDR1 reads SGHRS; CDR2 reads YFSETQ. The CDR3 is 13 amino acids. Germline trimming cut 8 bases from V and 3 bases from J; bases unmatched to any gene: 7. The donors were all healthy and Caucasian. The chain uses TRBV5-1 and TRBJ2-7; 8 bases align to TRBD1. Sequences were obtained from memory T cells sorted from blood. The receptor was isolated from a man younger than 35 in good health. Written as DNA, the CDR3 is TGCGCCAGTACTATAACAGGGGGCTACGAGCAGTACTTC. Amino acid sequence: CASTITGGYEQYF.